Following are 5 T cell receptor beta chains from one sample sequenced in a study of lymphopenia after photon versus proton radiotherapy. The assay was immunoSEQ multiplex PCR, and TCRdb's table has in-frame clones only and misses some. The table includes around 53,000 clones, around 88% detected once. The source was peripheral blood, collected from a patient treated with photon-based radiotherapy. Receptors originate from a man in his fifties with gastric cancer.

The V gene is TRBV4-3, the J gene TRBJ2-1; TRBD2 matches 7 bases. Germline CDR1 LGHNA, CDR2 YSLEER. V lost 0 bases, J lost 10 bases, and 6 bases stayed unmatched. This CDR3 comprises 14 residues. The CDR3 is CASSQDTGTTEQFF. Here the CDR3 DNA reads TGCGCCAGCAGCCAAGATACCGGGACTACCGAGCAGTTCTTC.

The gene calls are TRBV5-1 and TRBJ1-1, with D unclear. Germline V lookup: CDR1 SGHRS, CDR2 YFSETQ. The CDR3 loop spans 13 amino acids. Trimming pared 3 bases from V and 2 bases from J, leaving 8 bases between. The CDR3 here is CASSSGDNTEAFF. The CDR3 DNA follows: TGCGCCAGCAGCTCCGGCGACAACACTGAAGCTTTCTTT.

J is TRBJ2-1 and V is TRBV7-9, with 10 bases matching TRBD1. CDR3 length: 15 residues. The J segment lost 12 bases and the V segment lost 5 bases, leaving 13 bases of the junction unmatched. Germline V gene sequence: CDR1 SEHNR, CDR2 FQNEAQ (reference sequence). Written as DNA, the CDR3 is TGTGCCAGCAGCCCGACAGGGGGCGCGTTTCCGCGGCAGTTCTTC. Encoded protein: CASSPTGGAFPRQFF.

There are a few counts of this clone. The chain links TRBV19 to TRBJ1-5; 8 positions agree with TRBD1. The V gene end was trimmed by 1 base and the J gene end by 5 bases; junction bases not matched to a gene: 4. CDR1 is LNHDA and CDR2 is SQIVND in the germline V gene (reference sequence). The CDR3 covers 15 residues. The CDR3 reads CASSIVDREHQPQHF. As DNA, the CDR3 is TGTGCCAGTAGTATAGTGGACAGGGAGCATCAGCCCCAGCATTTT.

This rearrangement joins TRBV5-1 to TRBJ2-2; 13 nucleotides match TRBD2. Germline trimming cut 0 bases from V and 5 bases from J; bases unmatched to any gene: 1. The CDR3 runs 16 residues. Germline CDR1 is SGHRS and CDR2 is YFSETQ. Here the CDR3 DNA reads TGCGCCAGCAGCTTGGGGACTAGCGGGAGAACCGGGGAGCTGTTTTTT. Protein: CASSLGTSGRTGELFF.